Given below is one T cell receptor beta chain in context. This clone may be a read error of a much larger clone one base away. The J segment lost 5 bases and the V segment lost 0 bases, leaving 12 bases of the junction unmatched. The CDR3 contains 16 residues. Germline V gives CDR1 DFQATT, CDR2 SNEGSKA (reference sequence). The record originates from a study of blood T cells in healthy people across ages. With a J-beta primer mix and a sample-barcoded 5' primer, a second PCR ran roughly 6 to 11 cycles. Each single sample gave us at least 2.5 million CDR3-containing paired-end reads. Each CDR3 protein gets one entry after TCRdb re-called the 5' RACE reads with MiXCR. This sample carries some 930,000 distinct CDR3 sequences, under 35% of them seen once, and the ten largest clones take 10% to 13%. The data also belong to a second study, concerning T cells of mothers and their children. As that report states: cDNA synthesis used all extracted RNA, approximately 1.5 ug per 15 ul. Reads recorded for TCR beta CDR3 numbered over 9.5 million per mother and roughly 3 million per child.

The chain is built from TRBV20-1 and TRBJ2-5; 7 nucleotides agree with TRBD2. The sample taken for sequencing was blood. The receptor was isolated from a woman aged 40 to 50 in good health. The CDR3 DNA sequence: TGCAGTGCTAGAGATTGGAGAGGGCCCGGGAGGGAGACCCAGTACTTC. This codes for CSARDWRGPGRETQYF.